This T cell receptor beta chain was profiled in a study of blood T cell repertoires in COVID-19 (dated by TCRdb to the early 2020s). Regarding the study in general: Samples covering the acute and convalescent phases of COVID-19 were provided by collaborators in the United States, Italy and Spain. The prospective study material was composed of cDNA or gDNA derived from T cells, B-cell-depleted T cells, or PBMCs. Subjects who had been exposed to COVID-19, were actively infected with it, or had recovered from it provided the deeply sampled blood TCRbeta repertoires that made up the dataset. The repertoires were made available in a free public database intended to serve as a resource for research on the immune response to SARS-CoV-2. Samples came from the ongoing ImmuneRACE study (first 160 participants) plus 1,254 subjects from 6 global collaborators. The sample metadata nearly always contained a de-identified subject ID, COVID-19 status, age in years and sex. Where available, HLA class I and class II types were obtained from metadata supplied by the sample provider rather than from assay-based typing. Results the study describes overall, beyond this receptor: The amount of clinical and demographic metadata varied by source and participant and was provided uncurated.

TCRbeta CDR3 regions were amplified from genomic DNA using the immunoSEQ Assay, a bias-controlled multiplex PCR. Concerning the study's data processing: The number of nucleated cells in each sample was estimated by amplification of reference gene primers within the assay. To quantify the absolute abundance of each unique TCRbeta CDR3 rearrangement, sequence reads were collapsed and filtered. For each sample, productive Simpson clonality was calculated as the square root of Simpson's diversity index over productive rearrangements. As stored in TCRdb, this immuneACCESS dataset retains in-frame rearrangements with V and J assigned. A fraction of the clones does not appear; measured against another copy, unresolved V genes explain less than half of the discrepancy, and the remainder lacks a known reason. Clone size and V and J calls were adopted from that table, with D and trimming inferred from the DNA. The sample yields some 200,000 clones; approximately 87% were counted once. Of the sample, about an eighth is held by the ten largest clones.

Via the germline V gene, CDR1 is SGHRS and CDR2 YFSETQ. V lost 6 bases and J lost 0 bases; the stretch between them is 15 bases long. Reading from cysteine to phenylalanine, the CDR3 counts 15 amino acids. The entry retains the CDR3 DNA only, 45 bases that are in frame from base 1. One collaborating source in Seattle enrolled patients while the patients were actively infected and followed the patients over time throughout the course of disease. Whole blood was collected in K2EDTA tubes by collaborating institutions according to the institutions' own protocols. Collaborator samples were shipped for TCRbeta analysis as frozen whole blood, isolated PBMCs, or DNA extracted from either sample type. As regards this clone: Its antigen is still unknown. Qualities for individual bases were not recorded, and no much larger clone is one base off.

Sequencing was performed on peripheral blood. The source is a woman between 65 and 79 years old with COVID-19, enrolled during active disease. The rearrangement joined TRBV5-1 to TRBJ1-1, with the D gene call left open. The CDR3 region reads CASTYQGGLNTEAFF. The bases are TGCGCCAGCACCTACCAAGGAGGGTTGAACACTGAAGCTTTCTTT.